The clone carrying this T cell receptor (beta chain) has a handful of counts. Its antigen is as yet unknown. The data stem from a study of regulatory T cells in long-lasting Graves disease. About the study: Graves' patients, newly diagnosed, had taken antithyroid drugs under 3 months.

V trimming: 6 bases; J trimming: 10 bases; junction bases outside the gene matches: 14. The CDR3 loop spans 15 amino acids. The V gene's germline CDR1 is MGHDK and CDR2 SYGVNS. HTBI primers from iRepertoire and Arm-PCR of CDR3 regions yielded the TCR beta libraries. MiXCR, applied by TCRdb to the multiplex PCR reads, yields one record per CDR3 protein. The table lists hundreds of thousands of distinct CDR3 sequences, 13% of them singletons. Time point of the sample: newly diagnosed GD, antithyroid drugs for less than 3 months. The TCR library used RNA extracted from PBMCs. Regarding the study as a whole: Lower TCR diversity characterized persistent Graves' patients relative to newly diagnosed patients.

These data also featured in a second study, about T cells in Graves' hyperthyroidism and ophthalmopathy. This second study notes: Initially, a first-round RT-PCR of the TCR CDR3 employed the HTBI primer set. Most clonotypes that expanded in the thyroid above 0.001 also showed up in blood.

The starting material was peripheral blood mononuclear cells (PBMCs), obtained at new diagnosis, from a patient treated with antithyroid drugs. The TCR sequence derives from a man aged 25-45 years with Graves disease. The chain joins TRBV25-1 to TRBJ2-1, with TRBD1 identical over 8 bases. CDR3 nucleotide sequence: TGTGCCAGCAGGGGCCCGGACAGGGTTAGGCCCGAGCAGTTCTTC. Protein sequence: CASRGPDRVRPEQFF.